Each of the 24 T cell receptor beta chains below was sequenced from the same sample in a study of intratumoral heterogeneity in liver cancer. Samples labelled H came from distinct, geographically separated regions of the hepatocellular carcinoma nodule. The library was built by means of the immunoSEQ multiplex PCR assay. What TCRdb holds here is the immuneACCESS table cut down to in-frame rearrangements. Part of the clones is not present; checked against another copy, under half of the missing clones reflect an unresolved V gene, and the others are unexplained. This sample holds around 6,400 clones; roughly half were observed only once. The ten top clones hold approximately 15% of the sample. The sample consisted of tumor tissue, taken before any cancer treatment. These receptors all come from a man aged 70-80 years with hepatocellular carcinoma.

This chain connects TRBV2 to TRBJ2-3; maybe TRBD2 (6 bases). Germline V gene sequence: CDR1 SNHLY, CDR2 FYNNEI. Trimming stripped 11 bases from V and 4 bases from J, with 16 bases between. The CDR3 is made up of 13 amino acids. The CDR3 bases are TGTGCCTCACCCGGGGGAGAGTCAGATACGCAGTATTTT. This sequence encodes CASPGGESDTQYF. The entire variable domain, with the rest obtained from reference TRBV2 and TRBJ2-3, is as follows: EPEVTQTPSHQVTQMGQEVILRCVPISNHLYFYWYRQILGQKVEFLVSFYNNEISEKSEIFDDQFSVERPDGSNFTLKIRSTKLEDSAMYFCASPGGESDTQYFGPGTRLTVL.

V is TRBV11-3 and J is TRBJ2-3, with TRBD2 as a possible D gene (6 bases). The CDR3 is made up of 18 amino acids. V was trimmed by 1 base and J by 1 base, leaving 18 bases between them. Germline V gene lookup returns CDR1 SGHNT and CDR2 YENEEA. DNA for the CDR3: TGTGCCAGCAGCTTAGGGCGGCAGGGAGGTGACCGCACAGATACGCAGTATTTT. Protein sequence: CASSLGRQGGDRTDTQYF.

This clone has just one count. The chain uses TRBV7-2 and TRBJ2-1; weak D call: TRBD2 (5 bases). The CDR3 has 13 amino acids. V was shortened by 9 bases and J by 5 bases, with 14 bases between the two germline ends. The germline gives CDR1 SGHTA, CDR2 FQGNSA. The CDR3 DNA follows: TGTGCCAGTAAACTAGTCCCACACAATGAGCAGTTCTTC. As protein: CASKLVPHNEQFF.

Judged by abundance, this clone is medium-sized. The chain combines TRBV7-9 with TRBJ1-3; the D is unclear. V shed 0 bases and J shed 4 bases, with 7 bases lying between them. Germline CDR1 and CDR2: SEHNR and FQNEAQ (reference sequence). The length of the CDR3 is 14 residues. In DNA, the CDR3 is TGTGCCAGCAGCTTAGCGGGATCCGGAAACACCATATATTTT. It encodes CASSLAGSGNTIYF. Variable domain in full (rest from reference TRBV7-9 and TRBJ1-3): DTGVSQNPRHKITKRGQNVTFRCDPISEHNRLYWYRQTLGQGPEFLTYFQNEAQLEKSRLLSDRFSAERPKGSFSTLEIQRTEQGDSAMYLCASSLAGSGNTIYFGEGSWLTVV.

The V and J genes are TRBV18 and TRBJ1-2; D ambiguous. Germline CDR1 KGHSH, CDR2 LQKENI. With 6 bases removed from V and 1 base from J, the gap between germline ends came to 9 bases. The CDR3 covers 13 residues. CDR3: CASSHQDNYGYTF. CDR3 bases: TGTGCCAGCTCTCACCAGGATAACTATGGCTACACCTTC.

By frequency in the sample, this clone is medium-sized. The chain couples TRBV30 to TRBJ1-5; D is uncertain. Germline V gene lookup returns CDR1 GTSNPN and CDR2 SVGIG (reference sequence). V was shortened by 4 bases and J by 3 bases, with 10 bases between the two germline ends. This CDR3 region has 13 residues. CDR3 residues: CAWNVAINQPQHF. CDR3 bases: TGTGCCTGGAACGTGGCAATCAATCAGCCCCAGCATTTT.

This clone was seen a few times. The rearrangement links TRBV12-3 or TRBV12-4 to TRBJ1-2; TRBD1 is a possible D gene (6 bases). V was cut by 8 bases and J by 8 bases, with 18 bases left in between. This CDR3 is built from 13 residues. The CDR3 here is CASGKTGIGGYTF. CDR3 sequence (DNA): TGTGCCAGCGGAAAGACAGGCATTGGGGGCTACACCTTC.

The gene calls are TRBV6-5 and TRBJ2-5; D may be TRBD2 (6 bases). V lost 2 bases and J 4 bases, leaving 11 bases between the germline ends. This CDR3 is built from 14 residues. Germline assignment: CDR1 MNHEY and CDR2 SVGAGI. The CDR3 sequence: CASSYAGRLETQYF. CDR3 bases: TGTGCCAGCAGTTACGCGGGGAGGTTAGAGACCCAGTACTTC.

By sample fraction, this clone is medium-sized (0.01 to 0.1%). V and J are TRBV27 and TRBJ2-3; no clear D gene. Trimming removed 5 bases at V and 1 base at J, with 10 bases between. The CDR3 contains 14 residues. Germline V lookup: CDR1 MNHEY, CDR2 SMNVEV (reference sequence). CDR3 loop: CASSQKDRTDTQYF. CDR3 DNA sequence: TGTGCCAGCAGTCAGAAGGACCGCACAGATACGCAGTATTTT.

A single count supports this clone. The chain combines TRBV29-1 with TRBJ2-5; TRBD1 agrees at 7 bases. CDR1 is SQVTM, CDR2 ANQGSEA, per germline. The CDR3 sequence is 11 residues long. V gave up 5 bases and J gave up 5 bases; unmatched junction bases: 2. CDR3 sequence (DNA): TGCAGCGTTCCACAGGGGGAGACCCAGTACTTC. It is translated as CSVPQGETQYF.

The V and J genes are TRBV7-2 and TRBJ2-1; D is perhaps TRBD1 or TRBD2 (5 bases each). The CDR3 length is 15 residues. Germline values: CDR1 SGHTA, CDR2 FQGNSA. V lost 2 bases to trimming and J lost 7 bases, with 15 bases between them. The CDR3 sequence: CASSLFFGAPNEQFF. The CDR3 DNA reads TGTGCCAGCAGCTTATTTTTCGGGGCTCCAAATGAGCAGTTCTTC.

The CDR3 is CASSLWDGNYEQYF. The CDR3 region has the DNA TGTGCCAGCAGCTTATGGGACGGCAACTACGAGCAGTACTTC. This chain links TRBV7-2 with TRBJ2-7; D assignment may be TRBD1 or TRBD2 (5 bases each). Trimming removed 2 bases at V and 3 bases at J, with 11 bases between. Per the germline V gene, CDR1 is SGHTA and CDR2 is FQGNSA. CDR3 size: 14 residues. The full variable domain, completed using reference TRBV7-2 and TRBJ2-7, is GAGVSQSPSNKVTEKGKDVELRCDPISGHTALYWYRQSLGQGLEFLIYFQGNSAPDKSGLPSDRFSAERTGGSVSTLTIQRTQQEDSAVYLCASSLWDGNYEQYFGPGTRLTVT.

This clone was observed a few times. The chain employs TRBV2 and TRBJ2-1; D is undetermined. This CDR3 is built from 13 residues. Germline V gene data show CDR1 as SNHLY and CDR2 as FYNNEI. Trimming took off 2 bases at V and 4 bases at J, with 6 bases between the two ends. CDR3 in DNA: TGTGCCAGCAGTGAATTATCTTACAATGAGCAGTTCTTC. This encodes CASSELSYNEQFF.

V and J are TRBV14 and TRBJ2-5; a weak D match, TRBD1 (6 bases). The V gene lost 4 bases and the J gene lost 0 bases, with 9 bases spanning the gap. The CDR3 length is 14 residues. The V gene's germline CDR1 is SGHDN and CDR2 FVKESK. The CDR3 region is CASSPYRDQETQYF. CDR3 sequence (DNA): TGTGCCAGCAGCCCTTACAGGGACCAAGAGACCCAGTACTTC.

This clone has only a few counts. The chain joins TRBV7-9 to TRBJ2-2; D uncertain. CDR3 size: 14 residues. The V end lost 4 bases, the J end lost 4 bases, and 10 bases lay between the germline ends. CDR1 and CDR2 from the germline V gene are SEHNR and FQNEAQ (reference sequence). CDR3 in amino acids: CASSSDPRTGELFF. The CDR3 DNA reads as TGTGCCAGCAGCTCAGATCCCCGCACCGGGGAGCTGTTTTTT.

The chain links TRBV28 to TRBJ1-5; no reliable D call. The CDR3 consists of 16 residues. With 1 base removed from V and 2 bases from J, the gap between germline ends came to 12 bases. Germline CDR1 is MDHEN and CDR2 is SYDVKM. In nucleotides, the CDR3 is TGTGCCAGCAGTTTATCCCCCTCTGCGGGCAATCAGCCCCAGCATTTT. This translates into CASSLSPSAGNQPQHF.

V is TRBV4-1 and J is TRBJ1-2, with D maybe TRBD1 (6 bases). The ends were cut back, 4 bases at V and 6 bases at J, with 18 bases in the middle. CDR3 length: 15 amino acids. Germline lookup yields CDR1 MGHRA and CDR2 YSYEKL. In nucleotides, the CDR3 is TGCGCCAGCAGCCCCCTGGAGGGCAGGGGCGATGGCTACACCTTC. Amino acids: CASSPLEGRGDGYTF.

This clone has a handful of counts. V and J are TRBV6-1 and TRBJ1-2; D is undetermined. CDR1 MNHNS and CDR2 SASEGT come from the germline V gene. V was trimmed by 3 bases and J by 7 bases, leaving 12 bases between them. There are 13 residues in the CDR3. CDR3 region: CASSDSPDGGYTF. The CDR3, as DNA: TGTGCCAGCAGTGATTCACCCGACGGTGGCTACACCTTC.

This clone was counted a few times. The chain employs TRBV2 and TRBJ2-2; D is unclear. The ends were cut back, 4 bases at V and 5 bases at J, with 2 bases in the middle. This CDR3 spans 11 amino acids. Germline CDR1 is SNHLY and CDR2 is FYNNEI. The CDR3: CASSGTGELFF. CDR3 nucleotides: TGTGCCAGCAGTGGAACCGGGGAGCTGTTTTTT.

This clone is labeled medium-sized. CDR3 sequence (DNA): TGTGCCAGCAAGTCCAGCGGGTCACCCCTCCACTTT. Residues: CASKSSGSPLHF. The rearrangement links TRBV2 to TRBJ1-6, with no clear D. Germline CDR1 and CDR2: SNHLY and FYNNEI. The CDR3 runs to 12 residues. V was shortened by 7 bases and J by 10 bases, with 11 bases between the two germline ends.

The chain combines TRBV6-6 with TRBJ2-2; D ambiguous. The V gene lost 7 bases and the J gene lost 0 bases, with 9 bases spanning the gap. This CDR3 contains 14 residues. Germline CDR1 and CDR2: MNHNY and SVGAGI (reference sequence). The chain's CDR3 is CASIAGSNTGELFF. The CDR3 DNA sequence: TGTGCCAGCATAGCAGGATCGAACACCGGGGAGCTGTTTTTT.

This clone has just a few counts. V usage is TRBV10-1 and J usage is TRBJ2-2; 10 bases map to TRBD2. V shed 6 bases and J 7 bases; nucleotides not matched to a gene: 5. The CDR3 contains 14 residues. Germline CDR1 reads WNHNN; CDR2 reads SYGVQD (reference sequence). The CDR3 nucleotides read TGCGCCAGCAGAGCACTAGCGGGGAGCGGGGAGCTGTTTTTT. This translates into CASRALAGSGELFF.

This clone was counted ten times or more. The identical CDR3 is also encoded by other nucleotide sequences in the sample. V usage is TRBV12-3 or TRBV12-4 and J usage is TRBJ2-3; D uncertain. Trimming took off 3 bases at V and 5 bases at J, with 3 bases between the two ends. The CDR3 is made up of 11 amino acids. The CDR3 sequence is CASSFGDTQYF. CDR3 DNA sequence: TGTGCCAGCAGTTTTGGAGATACGCAGTATTTT.

This chain connects TRBV7-3 to TRBJ2-1, with 7 nucleotides matching TRBD1. Germline CDR1 reads SGHTA; CDR2 reads FQGTGA. The V and J ends lost 5 bases and 4 bases, in that order; junction bases with no gene match: 14. This CDR3 contains 17 residues. CDR3 sequence: CASSPNPGQLSYNEQFF. In nucleotides, the CDR3 is TGTGCCAGCAGCCCGAACCCGGGACAGCTATCTTACAATGAGCAGTTCTTC.